These T cell receptor beta chains were read from a single sample in a study of shared T cell receptors in the human thymus. Using immunoSEQ multiplex PCR, the repertoire was profiled, and TCRdb retains in-frame clones only, with some absent. This repertoire shows hundreds of thousands of clones, about 90% found once; its top ten account for 0.0094%. These records were also assigned to another study, of human thymus T cells.

Input material: thymocytes. These receptors were collected from a boy under two years old with a congenital heart defect. Each CDR3 is given with its conserved first and last residue. D genes are given only for firm matches.

j_call | d_call | v_call | cdr3_aa | cdr3_nt
TRBJ1-5 | - | TRBV18 | CASSPAAPGNQPQHF | TGTGCCAGCTCACCGGCGGCTCCCGGCAATCAGCCCCAGCATTTT
TRBJ2-2 | TRBD1 | TRBV11-2 | CASSGQGSPGELFF | TGTGCCAGCAGTGGACAGGGGAGTCCCGGGGAGCTGTTTTTT
TRBJ2-7 | - | TRBV5-1 | CASRWGLETYEQYF | TGCGCCAGCAGGTGGGGACTCGAGACCTACGAGCAGTACTTC
TRBJ2-3 | TRBD2 | TRBV7-2 | CASSSGTSGTHTQYF | TGTGCCAGCAGCTCCGGGACTAGCGGTACCCATACGCAGTATTTT
TRBJ2-7 | - | TRBV19 | CASSIAAVPDEQYF | TGTGCCAGTAGTATCGCGGCGGTTCCCGACGAGCAGTACTTC
TRBJ2-2 | TRBD1 | TRBV14 | CASSQDGPGGDTGELFF | TGTGCCAGCAGCCAAGACGGTCCAGGGGGAGACACCGGGGAGCTGTTTTTT
TRBJ2-2 | TRBD2 | TRBV5-6 | CASSFGVSGGAPNTGELFF | TGTGCCAGCAGCTTTGGGGTCTCGGGAGGGGCCCCGAACACCGGGGAGCTGTTTTTT
TRBJ2-2 | TRBD1 | TRBV5-1 | CASSLLGGRGNTGELFF | TGCGCCAGCAGCTTGTTAGGGGGCAGGGGAAACACCGGGGAGCTGTTTTTT
TRBJ2-1 | TRBD2 | TRBV4-3 | CASSVTNKGLLGNEQFF | TGCGCCAGCAGCGTAACTAATAAGGGACTACTCGGCAATGAGCAGTTCTTC
TRBJ1-1 | - | TRBV2 | CASSEKGTGGTEAFF | TGTGCCAGCAGTGAAAAAGGTACGGGGGGCACTGAAGCTTTCTTT
TRBJ2-7 | TRBD2 | TRBV7-2 | CASSLYSGRAIYEQYF | TGTGCCAGCAGCTTATATAGCGGGAGGGCCATCTACGAGCAGTACTTC
TRBJ1-2 | - | TRBV30 | CAWSTPGVIGYGYTF | TGTGCCTGGAGTACCCCAGGCGTAATCGGCTATGGCTACACCTTC
TRBJ1-6 | - | TRBV27 | CASSHTSGQSYNSPLHF | TGTGCCAGCAGTCACACGTCAGGGCAATCCTATAATTCACCCCTCCACTTT
TRBJ2-6 | TRBD1 | TRBV5-1 | CASSFCYDRVAGANVLTF | TGCGCCAGCAGCTTTTGTTATGACAGGGTGGCTGGGGCCAACGTCCTGACTTTC
TRBJ1-1 | TRBD1 | TRBV2 | CASSGTGWYIMNTEAFF | TGTGCCAGCAGTGGGACAGGTTGGTACATAATGAACACTGAAGCTTTCTTT
TRBJ1-6 | - | TRBV28 | CASSSTRGAYNSPLHF | TGTGCCAGCAGTTCTACTCGCGGGGCCTATAATTCACCCCTCCACTTT